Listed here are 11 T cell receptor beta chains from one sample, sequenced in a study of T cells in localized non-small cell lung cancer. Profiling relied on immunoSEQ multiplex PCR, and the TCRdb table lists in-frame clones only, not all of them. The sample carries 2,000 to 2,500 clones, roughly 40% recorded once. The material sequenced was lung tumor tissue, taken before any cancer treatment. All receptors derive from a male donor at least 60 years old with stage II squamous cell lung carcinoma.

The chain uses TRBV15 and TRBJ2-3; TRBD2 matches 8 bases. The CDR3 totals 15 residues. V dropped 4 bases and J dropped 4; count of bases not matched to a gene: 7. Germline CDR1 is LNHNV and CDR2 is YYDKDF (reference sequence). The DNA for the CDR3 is TGTGCCACCAGCACCGGGACTAGATTTTCAGATACGCAGTATTTT. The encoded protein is CATSTGTRFSDTQYF.

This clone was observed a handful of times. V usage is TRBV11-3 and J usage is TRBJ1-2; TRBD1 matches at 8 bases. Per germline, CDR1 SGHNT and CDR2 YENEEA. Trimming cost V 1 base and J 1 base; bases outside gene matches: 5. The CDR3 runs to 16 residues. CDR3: CASSLGVGQDNYGYTF. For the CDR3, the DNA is TGTGCCAGCAGCTTAGGGGTGGGACAGGATAACTATGGCTACACCTTC.

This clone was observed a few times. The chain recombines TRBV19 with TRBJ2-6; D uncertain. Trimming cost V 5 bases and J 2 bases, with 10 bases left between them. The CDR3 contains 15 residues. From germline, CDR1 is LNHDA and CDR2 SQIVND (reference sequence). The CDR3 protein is CASSAPNAGANVLTF. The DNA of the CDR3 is TGTGCCAGTAGTGCCCCCAATGCTGGGGCCAACGTCCTGACTTTC.

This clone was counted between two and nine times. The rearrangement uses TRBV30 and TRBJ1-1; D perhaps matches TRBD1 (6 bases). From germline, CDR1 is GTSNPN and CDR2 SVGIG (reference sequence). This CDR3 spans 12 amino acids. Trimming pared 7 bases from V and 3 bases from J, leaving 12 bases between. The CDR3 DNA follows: TGTGCCTCAGCGACAGGCTACACTGAAGCTTTCTTT. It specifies CASATGYTEAFF. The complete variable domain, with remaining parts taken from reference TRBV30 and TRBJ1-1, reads SQTIHQWPATLVQPVGSPLSLECTVEGTSNPNLYWYRQAAGRGLQLLFYSVGIGQISSEVPQNLSASRPQDRQFILSSKKLLLSDSGFYLCASATGYTEAFFGQGTRLTVV.

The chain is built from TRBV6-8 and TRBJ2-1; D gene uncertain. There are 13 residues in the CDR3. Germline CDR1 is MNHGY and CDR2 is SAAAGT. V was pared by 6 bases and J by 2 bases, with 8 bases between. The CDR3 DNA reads TGTGCCAGCAGCGGACCGGCCTACAATGAGCAGTTCTTC. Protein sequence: CASSGPAYNEQFF.

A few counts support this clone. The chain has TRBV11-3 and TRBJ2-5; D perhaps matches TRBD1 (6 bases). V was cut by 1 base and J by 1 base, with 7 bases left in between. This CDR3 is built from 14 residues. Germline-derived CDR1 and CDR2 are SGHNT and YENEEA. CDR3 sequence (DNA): TGTGCCAGCAGCTTAGGGACAGTCCAAGAGACCCAGTACTTC. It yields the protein CASSLGTVQETQYF.

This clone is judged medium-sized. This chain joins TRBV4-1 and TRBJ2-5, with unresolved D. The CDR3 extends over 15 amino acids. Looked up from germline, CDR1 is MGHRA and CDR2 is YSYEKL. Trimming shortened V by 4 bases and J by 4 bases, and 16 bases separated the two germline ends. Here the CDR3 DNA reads TGCGCCAGCAGCCCAGAAGACTCCCCAAGAGAGACCCAGTACTTC. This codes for CASSPEDSPRETQYF.

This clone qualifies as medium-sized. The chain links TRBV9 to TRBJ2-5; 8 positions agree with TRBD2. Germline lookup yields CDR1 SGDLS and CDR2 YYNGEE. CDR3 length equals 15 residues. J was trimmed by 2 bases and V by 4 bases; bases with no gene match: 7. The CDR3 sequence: CASSKAGEPQETQYF. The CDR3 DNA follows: TGTGCCAGCAGCAAAGCGGGAGAGCCTCAAGAGACCCAGTACTTC.

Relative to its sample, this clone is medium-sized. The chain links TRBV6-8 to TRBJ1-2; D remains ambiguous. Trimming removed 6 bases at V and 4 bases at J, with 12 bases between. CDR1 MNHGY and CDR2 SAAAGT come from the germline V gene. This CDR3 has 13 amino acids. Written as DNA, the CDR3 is TGTGCCAGCAGCCCGAGCTCACTCTATGGCTACACCTTC. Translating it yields CASSPSSLYGYTF.

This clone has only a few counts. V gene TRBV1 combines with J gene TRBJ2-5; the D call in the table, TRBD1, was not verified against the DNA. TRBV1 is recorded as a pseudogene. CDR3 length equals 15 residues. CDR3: CASSQVGAPSGTQYF. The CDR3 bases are TGCGCCAGCAGCCAAGTAGGGGCTCCTAGTGGGACCCAGTACTTC.

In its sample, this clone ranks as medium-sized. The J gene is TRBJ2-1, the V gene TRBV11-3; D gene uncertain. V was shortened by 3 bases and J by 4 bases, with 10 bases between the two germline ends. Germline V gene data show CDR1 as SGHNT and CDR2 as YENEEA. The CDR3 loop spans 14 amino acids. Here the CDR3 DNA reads TGTGCCAGCAGCTTTCCGACTGGGTACAATGAGCAGTTCTTC. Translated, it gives CASSFPTGYNEQFF.